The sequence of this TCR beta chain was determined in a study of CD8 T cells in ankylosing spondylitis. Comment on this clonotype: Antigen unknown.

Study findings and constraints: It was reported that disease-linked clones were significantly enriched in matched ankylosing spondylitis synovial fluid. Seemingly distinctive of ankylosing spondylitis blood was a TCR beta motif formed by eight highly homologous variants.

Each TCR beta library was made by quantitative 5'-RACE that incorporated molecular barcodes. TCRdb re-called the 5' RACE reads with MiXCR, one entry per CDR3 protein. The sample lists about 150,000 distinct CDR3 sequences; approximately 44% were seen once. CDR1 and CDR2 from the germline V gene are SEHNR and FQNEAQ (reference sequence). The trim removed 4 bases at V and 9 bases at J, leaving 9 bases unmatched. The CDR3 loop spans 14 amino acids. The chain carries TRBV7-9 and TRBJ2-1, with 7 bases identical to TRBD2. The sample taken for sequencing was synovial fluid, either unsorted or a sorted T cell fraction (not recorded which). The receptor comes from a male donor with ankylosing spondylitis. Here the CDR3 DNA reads TGTGCCAGCAGCTCCCTGACTAGCAGCTTTGAGCAGTTCTTC. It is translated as CASSSLTSSFEQFF.